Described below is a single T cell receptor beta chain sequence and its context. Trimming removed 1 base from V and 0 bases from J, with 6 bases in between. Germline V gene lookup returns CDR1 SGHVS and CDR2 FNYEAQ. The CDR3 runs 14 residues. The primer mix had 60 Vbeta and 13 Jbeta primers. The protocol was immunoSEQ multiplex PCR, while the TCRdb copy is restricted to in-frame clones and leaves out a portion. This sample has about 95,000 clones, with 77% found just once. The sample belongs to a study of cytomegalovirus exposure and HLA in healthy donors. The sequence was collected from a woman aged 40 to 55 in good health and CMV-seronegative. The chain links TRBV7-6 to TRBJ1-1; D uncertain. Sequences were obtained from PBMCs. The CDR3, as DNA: TGTGCCAGCAGCTTAGGGGCCATGAACACTGAAGCTTTCTTT. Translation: CASSLGAMNTEAFF.